These 10 T cell receptor beta chains were all obtained from the same sample, sequenced in a study of OX40 agonist ivuxolimab in advanced cancers. TCRdb's copy holds only in-frame clones and misses some; the assay was immunoSEQ multiplex PCR. The data show approximately 76,000 clones, approximately 85% seen once. The sample was CD4+ or CD8+ T cells sorted from blood, taken in a trial of the OX40 agonist ivuxolimab. Source of these receptors: an adult with an advanced solid tumor such as melanoma, head and neck, liver or kidney cancer.

The V and J genes are TRBV4-1 and TRBJ1-2; D gene unclear. Germline CDR1 and CDR2: MGHRA and YSYEKL. This CDR3 has 15 residues. Between the trimmed V and J ends, which lost 0 bases and 1 base, there was a span of 9 bases. The CDR3 DNA reads as TGCGCCAGCAGCCAAGATTCTAAGGGTAACTATGGCTACACCTTC. Protein product: CASSQDSKGNYGYTF.

The CDR3 loop is CASSLSGRMVFF. In DNA, the CDR3 is TGTGCCAGCAGCTTATCCGGGAGGATGGTGTTCTTC. The V gene is TRBV7-3, the J gene TRBJ2-1; TRBD2 aligns across 7 bases. The germline CDR1 and CDR2 sequences are SGHTA and FQGTGA. Trimming cost V 2 bases and J 15 bases; bases outside gene matches: 7. This CDR3 comprises 12 residues.

A few counts support this clone. The genes are TRBV30 and TRBJ2-3; perhaps D is TRBD1 or TRBD2 (5 bases each). This CDR3 region has 15 residues. Trimming shortened V by 3 bases and J by 0 bases, and 13 bases separated the two germline ends. CDR1 is GTSNPN, CDR2 SVGIG, per germline (reference sequence). This CDR3 is CAWRRGQGSTDTQYF. CDR3 DNA sequence: TGTGCCTGGAGAAGAGGGCAGGGCAGCACAGATACGCAGTATTTT.

The gene calls are TRBV7-9 and TRBJ2-3; no firm D call. The length of the CDR3 is 15 residues. CDR1 is SEHNR and CDR2 is FQNEAQ in the germline V gene (reference sequence). Trimming shortened V by 2 bases and J by 0 bases, and 9 bases separated the two germline ends. Here the CDR3 DNA reads TGTGCCAGCAGCTTACTGCCTTTTAGCACAGATACGCAGTATTTT. It yields the protein CASSLLPFSTDTQYF.

The chain carries TRBV30 and TRBJ2-5; either TRBD1 or TRBD2 may supply D (6 bases each). The germline gives CDR1 GTSNPN, CDR2 SVGIG (reference sequence). Between the trimmed V and J ends, which lost 8 bases and 5 bases, there was a span of 15 bases. The CDR3 length is 12 residues. The CDR3 bases are TGTGCCCGGGGGCGGGCTGGGGAGACCCAGTACTTC. Its protein is CARGRAGETQYF.

DNA of the CDR3: TGTGCCAGCACCTACAACTGGGGGGGAGACGAGCAGTACTTC. It yields the protein CASTYNWGGDEQYF. The J gene is TRBJ2-7, the V gene TRBV7-8; TRBD2 agrees at 7 bases. The V segment lost 7 bases and the J segment 5 bases; nucleotides outside the gene matches: 11. Germline V gene sequence: CDR1 SGHVS, CDR2 FQNEAQ. The CDR3 extends over 14 amino acids. The complete variable domain, with remaining parts taken from reference TRBV7-8 and TRBJ2-7, reads GAGVSQSPRYKVAKRGQDVALRCDPISGHVSLFWYQQALGQGPEFLTYFQNEAQLDKSGLPSDRFFAERPEGSVSTLKIQRTQQEDSAVYLCASTYNWGGDEQYFGPGTRLTVT.

V gene TRBV6-6 combines with J gene TRBJ2-7, with TRBD2 identical over 7 bases. V shed 0 bases, J shed 3 bases, and the junction held 2 bases outside the gene matches. CDR3 length: 14 amino acids. Germline CDR1 is MNHNY and CDR2 is SVGAGI (reference sequence). The DNA of the CDR3 is TGTGCCAGCAGTTACTCGGGACTAAACTACGAGCAGTACTTC. Translated: CASSYSGLNYEQYF.

The chain links TRBV30 to TRBJ2-3, with D hard to call. Looked up from germline, CDR1 is GTSNPN and CDR2 is SVGIG (reference sequence). V lost 3 bases and J lost 1, with 8 bases in between. The CDR3 runs 13 residues. This CDR3 reads CAWRRKGTDTQYF. CDR3 bases: TGTGCCTGGAGACGAAAAGGCACAGATACGCAGTATTTT. The full variable domain, completed using reference TRBV30 and TRBJ2-3, is SQTIHQWPATLVQPVGSPLSLECTVEGTSNPNLYWYRQAAGRGLQLLFYSVGIGQISSEVPQNLSASRPQDRQFILSSKKLLLSDSGFYLCAWRRKGTDTQYFGPGTRLTVL.

The V gene is TRBV9, the J gene TRBJ1-3; 8 positions match TRBD1. Germline trimming cut 2 bases from V and 3 bases from J; bases unmatched to any gene: 1. CDR1 SGDLS and CDR2 YYNGEE come from the germline V gene. The CDR3 totals 14 residues. CDR3 protein: CASSVTGGGNTIYF. The CDR3 coding sequence is TGTGCCAGCAGCGTTACAGGGGGTGGAAACACCATATATTTT.

The rearrangement uses TRBV5-1 and TRBJ1-1; possibly TRBD1 for D (6 bases). The CDR3 sequence is 15 residues long. The V and J ends lost 6 bases and 1 base respectively, with 16 bases between them. In germline, CDR1 is SGHRS, CDR2 YFSETQ. CDR3 sequence: CASMLQGNENTEAFF. The CDR3 bases are TGCGCCAGCATGTTACAGGGAAACGAGAACACTGAAGCTTTCTTT.